The entry below gives a single TCR beta chain sequence along with its context. Whole blood, unsorted for T cells, was the source of total RNA. The entry originates in a study of monozygotic twins with inflammatory bowel disease. The germline gives CDR1 DFQATT, CDR2 SNEGSKA (reference sequence). The CDR3 loop spans 15 amino acids. For each CDR3 protein, TCRdb gives one entry from its re-call of the 5' RACE reads, without DNA. The repertoire table contains about 160,000 distinct CDR3 sequences. The V and J genes are TRBV20-1 and TRBJ1-2. The receptor was derived from a human donor with ulcerative colitis or Crohn's disease, or a healthy co-twin of an affected twin (not recorded which). Sequencing was done on a sample of blood. CDR3: CSALRVGTSNYGYTF.